This paragraph reports one T cell receptor (beta chain). The data originate from a study of shared T cell receptors in the human thymus. Clones were read by immunoSEQ multiplex PCR, and TCRdb kept only the in-frame ones, dropping some. The sample holds roughly 410,000 clones, 85% to 95% seen once. The V segment lost 2 bases and the J segment 5 bases; nucleotides outside the gene matches: 9. The CDR3 sequence is 16 residues long. Germline V gives CDR1 LGHNA, CDR2 YNFKEQ. This TCR was sampled from a human donor. The chain combines TRBV4-2 with TRBJ2-1, with 7 bases identical to TRBD2. Sample: thymocytes. The CDR3 loop reads CASSQRAGVAHNEQFF. The CDR3, as DNA: TGTGCCAGCAGCCAACGCGCGGGAGTTGCACACAATGAGCAGTTCTTC.